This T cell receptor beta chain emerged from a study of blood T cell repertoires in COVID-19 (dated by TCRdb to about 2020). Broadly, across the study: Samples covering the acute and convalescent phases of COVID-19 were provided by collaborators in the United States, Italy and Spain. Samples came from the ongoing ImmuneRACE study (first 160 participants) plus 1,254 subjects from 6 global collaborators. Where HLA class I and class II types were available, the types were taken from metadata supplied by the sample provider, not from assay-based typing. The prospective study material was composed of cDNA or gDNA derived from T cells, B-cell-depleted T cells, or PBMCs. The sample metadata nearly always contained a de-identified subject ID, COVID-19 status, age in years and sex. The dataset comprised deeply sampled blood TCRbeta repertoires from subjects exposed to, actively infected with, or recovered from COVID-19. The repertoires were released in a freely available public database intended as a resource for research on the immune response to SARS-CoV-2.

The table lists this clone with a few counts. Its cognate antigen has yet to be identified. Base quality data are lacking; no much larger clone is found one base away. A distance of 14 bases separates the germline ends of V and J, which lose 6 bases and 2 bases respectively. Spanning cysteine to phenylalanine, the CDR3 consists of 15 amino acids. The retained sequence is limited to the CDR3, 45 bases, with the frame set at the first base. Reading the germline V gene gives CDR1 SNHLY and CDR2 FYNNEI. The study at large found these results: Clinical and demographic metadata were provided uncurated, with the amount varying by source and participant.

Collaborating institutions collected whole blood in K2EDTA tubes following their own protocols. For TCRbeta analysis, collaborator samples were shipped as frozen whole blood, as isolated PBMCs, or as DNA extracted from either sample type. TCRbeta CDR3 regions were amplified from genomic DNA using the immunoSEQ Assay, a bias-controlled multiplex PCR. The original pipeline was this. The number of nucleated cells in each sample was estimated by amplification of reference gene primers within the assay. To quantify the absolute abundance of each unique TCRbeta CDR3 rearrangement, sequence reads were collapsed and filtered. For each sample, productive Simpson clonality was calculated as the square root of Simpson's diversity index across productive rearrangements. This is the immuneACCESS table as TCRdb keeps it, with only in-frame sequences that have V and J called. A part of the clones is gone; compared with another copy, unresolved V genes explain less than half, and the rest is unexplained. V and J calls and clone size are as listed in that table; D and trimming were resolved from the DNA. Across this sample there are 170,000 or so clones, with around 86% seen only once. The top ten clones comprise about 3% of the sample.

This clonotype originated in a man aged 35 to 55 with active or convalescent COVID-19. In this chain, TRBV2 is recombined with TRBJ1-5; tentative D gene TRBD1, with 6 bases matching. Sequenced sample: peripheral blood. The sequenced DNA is TGTGCCAGCAGGGATAACAGGGCGGGCAATCAGCCCCAGCATTTT. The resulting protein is CASRDNRAGNQPQHF.